Following are 32 T cell receptor beta chains from one sample sequenced in a study of T cells after yellow fever vaccination. From the 5' RACE reads, TCRdb called clonotypes with MiXCR, one entry per CDR3 protein. The data hold 300,000 to 350,000 distinct CDR3 sequences, with roughly 4% observed a single time. Sequenced material: PBMCs, taken 5 days after the yellow fever booster vaccination. Receptor source: a man between 18 and 29 years old who received the YFV17D yellow fever vaccine.

This clonotype was detected a few times. This chain joins TRBV30 and TRBJ1-4, with unresolved D. V lost 8 bases and J lost 8, with 18 bases in between. The germline V gene has CDR1 GTSNPN and CDR2 SVGIG (reference sequence). CDR3 length equals 13 residues. For the CDR3, the DNA is TGTGCCGGACCGACGGTGACGGGCGAAAAACTGTTTTTT. It translates to CAGPTVTGEKLFF.

This clonotype has more than one count but fewer than ten. The genes are TRBV3-1 and TRBJ2-5; D possibly corresponds to TRBD2 (5 bases). Germline V CDR1 and CDR2: LGHDT, YNNKEL (reference sequence). Between the trimmed V and J ends, which lost 0 bases and 2 bases, there was a span of 13 bases. This CDR3 is 16 amino acids long. The CDR3 spells CASSQETRAYQETQYF. DNA of the CDR3: TGTGCCAGCAGCCAAGAAACGAGGGCCTATCAAGAGACCCAGTACTTC.

This clonotype was observed a few times. The chain recombines TRBV24-1 with TRBJ2-2; D possibly matches TRBD1 or TRBD2 (5 bases each). Looked up from germline, CDR1 is KGHDR and CDR2 is SFDVKD. V shed 6 bases and J shed 5 bases, with 18 bases lying between them. This CDR3 has 16 amino acids. The CDR3 nucleotides are TGTGCCACCAGTCGCCTCGGGGCATGTTGGACCGGGGAGCTGTTTTTT. It translates to CATSRLGACWTGELFF.

This clonotype showed up just a few times. The V and J genes are TRBV2 and TRBJ1-1; D remains ambiguous. Germline CDR1 is SNHLY and CDR2 is FYNNEI. V lost 5 bases and J 3 bases, leaving 13 bases between the germline ends. CDR3 size: 14 residues. The CDR3 DNA reads TGTGCCAGCAGTTCCAGATCCGGGTACACTGAAGCTTTCTTT. It specifies CASSSRSGYTEAFF.

The chain carries TRBV7-3 and TRBJ1-2; tentatively, D is TRBD1 (6 bases). V was trimmed by 2 bases and J by 6 bases, leaving 10 bases between them. The CDR3 totals 13 residues. Germline V gives CDR1 SGHTA, CDR2 FQGTGA. The CDR3: CASSLSGADGYTF. In nucleotides, the CDR3 is TGTGCCAGCAGCTTATCGGGGGCGGATGGCTACACCTTC.

This clonotype was counted between two and nine times. A read error may produce the germline difference seen at one junction end. The chain carries TRBV5-1 and TRBJ2-7, with 9 bases lining up with TRBD2. CDR1 SGHRS and CDR2 YFSETQ come from the germline V gene. The CDR3 consists of 16 residues. The CDR3 coding sequence is TGCGCCAGCAGTTTGGTAGCGGGGGAACTCTCCTACGAGCAGTACTTC. It yields the protein CASSLVAGELSYEQYF. Based on the CDR3 plus reference TRBV5-1 and TRBJ2-7, the full variable domain is KAGVTQTPRYLIKTRGQQVTLSCSPISGHRSVSWYQQTPGQGLQFLFEYFSETQRNKGNFPGRFSGRQFSNSRSEMNVSTLELGDSALYLCASSLVAGELSYEQYFGPGTRLTVT.

This clonotype was counted a few times. The V and J genes are TRBV28 and TRBJ1-2; D is undetermined. Trimming took off 7 bases at V and 4 bases at J, with 16 bases between the two ends. This CDR3 comprises 14 residues. Germline V CDR1 and CDR2: MDHEN, SYDVKM. DNA of the CDR3: TGTGCCAGCAATTCCAGAGCCAGGCGCTATGGCTACACCTTC. Its translation: CASNSRARRYGYTF.

This chain connects TRBV25-1 to TRBJ2-5, with 7 bases that match TRBD2. CDR3 length: 11 amino acids. In germline, CDR1 is MGHDK, CDR2 SYGVNS. The trim removed 4 bases at V and 9 bases at J, leaving 2 bases unmatched. The DNA of the CDR3 is TGTGCCAGCAGTGTGCTAGCGGCCCAGTACTTC. Residues: CASSVLAAQYF.

The chain combines TRBV19 with TRBJ2-2; tentative D call: TRBD2 (5 bases). There are 14 residues in the CDR3. Germline V gene sequence: CDR1 LNHDA, CDR2 SQIVND (reference sequence). The V end was cut by 5 bases, the J end by 4 bases, with 11 bases between. In DNA, the CDR3 is TGTGCCAGTAGTTTCGGGGAGTTCACCGGGGAGCTGTTTTTT. This encodes CASSFGEFTGELFF.

This clonotype was counted many times. The V call is TRBV28, the J call TRBJ2-3; D unclear. The CDR3 contains 11 residues. Germline CDR1 is MDHEN and CDR2 is SYDVKM. Between the trimmed V and J ends, which lost 5 bases and 7 bases, there was a span of 7 bases. CDR3 loop: CASSETHTQYF. CDR3 DNA sequence: TGTGCCAGCAGTGAAACCCATACGCAGTATTTT.

The gene calls are TRBV19 and TRBJ2-1; 8 nucleotides align to TRBD2. Trimming at V came to 4 bases and at J to 4 bases, leaving 9 bases not matched to a gene. The CDR3 spans 16 residues. CDR1 is LNHDA and CDR2 is SQIVND in the germline V gene (reference sequence). Here the CDR3 DNA reads TGTGCCAGTAGTAAAGTGGCGGGGGGTTTTTACAATGAGCAGTTCTTC. It specifies CASSKVAGGFYNEQFF.

This clonotype was detected only a few times. This chain links TRBV29-1 with TRBJ1-2; D ambiguous. This CDR3 comprises 12 residues. The germline V gene has CDR1 SQVTM and CDR2 ANQGSEA. V was pared by 0 bases and J by 2 bases, with 4 bases between. CDR3 in DNA: TGCAGCGTTGAAGAAGGGAACTATGGCTACACCTTC. Protein product: CSVEEGNYGYTF. The whole variable domain, remainder taken from reference TRBV29-1 and TRBJ1-2, is SAVISQKPSRDICQRGTSLTIQCQVDSQVTMMFWYRQQPGQSLTLIATANQGSEATYESGFVIDKFPISRPNLTFSTLTVSNMSPEDSSIYLCSVEEGNYGYTFGSGTRLTVV.

A few counts support this clonotype. The chain uses TRBV29-1 and TRBJ2-2; TRBD1 matches at 12 bases. CDR1 is SQVTM, CDR2 ANQGSEA, per germline. After removal of 7 bases from V and 5 bases from J, the junction contained 5 bases not matched to a gene. The CDR3 extends over 14 amino acids. Here the CDR3 reads CSAGTGGGTGELFF. CDR3 DNA sequence: TGCAGCGCCGGGACAGGGGGCGGAACCGGGGAGCTGTTTTTT.

This clonotype was seen a handful of times. The rearrangement uses TRBV4-2 and TRBJ2-7, with TRBD1 as a possible D gene (5 bases). V was shortened by 3 bases and J by 3 bases, with 15 bases between the two germline ends. The CDR3 sequence is 15 residues long. The germline CDR1 and CDR2 sequences are LGHNA and YNFKEQ. Here the CDR3 reads CASSQYTGQGYEQYF. The DNA for the CDR3 is TGTGCCAGCAGCCAGTATACGGGCCAGGGCTACGAGCAGTACTTC.

This clonotype appeared many times. In DNA, the CDR3 is TGTGCCAGCAGCCAAGGGCCTACAGGGAGTTCGACTGAAGCTTTCTTT. Its translation is CASSQGPTGSSTEAFF. V is TRBV4-2 and J is TRBJ1-1, with a possible D match to TRBD1 (6 bases). The length of the CDR3 is 16 residues. Germline V gene sequence: CDR1 LGHNA, CDR2 YNFKEQ. The V end was cut by 1 base, the J end by 5 bases, with 17 bases between.

The chain's CDR3 is CASSFTGTGSRQGSPLHF. The CDR3 DNA follows: TGTGCCAGCAGTTTCACCGGGACAGGGTCCAGACAGGGCTCACCCCTCCACTTT. This chain uses TRBV6-5 with TRBJ1-6; 9 bases align to TRBD1. The CDR3 runs to 18 residues. Germline V gives CDR1 MNHEY, CDR2 SVGAGI. Unmatched junction bases numbered 17, after V lost 4 bases and J lost 10 bases.

This clonotype was seen more than once but under ten times. V gene TRBV24-1 combines with J gene TRBJ2-4; D gene ambiguous. The germline V gene has CDR1 KGHDR and CDR2 SFDVKD. This CDR3 region has 15 residues. The germline V and J ends were trimmed by 4 bases and 0 bases, with 9 bases remaining between them. The CDR3 region is CATSESRLAKNIQYF. The CDR3 DNA reads TGTGCCACCAGTGAGTCCAGACTAGCCAAAAACATTCAGTACTTC.

The chain has TRBV4-2 and TRBJ2-6; no firm D call. Germline V CDR1 and CDR2: LGHNA, YNFKEQ. Trimming took 2 bases from V and 0 from J, leaving 8 bases between them. This CDR3 comprises 16 residues. The CDR3 reads CASSQRDNSGANVLTF. CDR3 DNA sequence: TGTGCCAGCAGCCAAAGAGACAACTCTGGGGCCAACGTCCTGACTTTC.

Comment on this clonotype: This may be a read error: a much more frequent sequence differs by one nucleotide. The rearrangement joins TRBV12-3 or TRBV12-4 to TRBJ1-1; D remains unclear. The V gene lost 6 bases and the J gene lost 3 bases, with 8 bases spanning the gap. The CDR3 covers 12 residues. In nucleotides, the CDR3 is TGTGCCAGCAGCTTATCGGACACTGAAGCTTTCTTT. Translating gives CASSLSDTEAFF.

This clonotype was recorded a few times. V usage is TRBV19 and J usage is TRBJ2-7, with 7 nucleotides matching TRBD1. V shed 8 bases, J shed 6 bases, and the junction held 16 bases outside the gene matches. CDR3 length equals 15 residues. Germline values: CDR1 LNHDA, CDR2 SQIVND (reference sequence). The DNA for the CDR3 is TGTGCCAGTTCCGATTGGGGACAGCCTTCTGTCGAGCAGTACTTC. Translating gives CASSDWGQPSVEQYF.

This clonotype occurred many times. This rearrangement joins TRBV5-6 to TRBJ2-3; 7 positions agree with TRBD2. Unmatched junction bases numbered 4, after V lost 7 bases and J lost 2 bases. CDR1 is SGHDT, CDR2 YYEEEE, per germline. The length of the CDR3 is 13 residues. The CDR3 is CASRTSHTDTQYF. CDR3 DNA sequence: TGTGCCAGCCGGACTAGTCACACAGATACGCAGTATTTT.

In this sample, this clonotype turned up many times. This chain uses TRBV7-9 with TRBJ2-2; a weak D match, TRBD2 (6 bases). The CDR3 has 16 amino acids. Trimming pared 6 bases from V and 2 bases from J, leaving 16 bases between. CDR1 SEHNR and CDR2 FQNEAQ come from the germline V gene (reference sequence). The CDR3 is CASSFPPGRNTGELFF. The CDR3 coding sequence is TGTGCCAGCAGTTTCCCCCCCGGGAGAAACACCGGGGAGCTGTTTTTT.

The chain couples TRBV2 to TRBJ2-1; the match to TRBD2 covers 12 bases. This CDR3 comprises 16 residues. V lost 6 bases to trimming and J lost 7 bases; unmatched junction nucleotides: 10. Germline lookup yields CDR1 SNHLY and CDR2 FYNNEI. CDR3 nucleotides: TGTGCCAGCAGGGGGGGTGCCGGACTAGCGGGGAATGAGCAGTTCTTC. It is translated as CASRGGAGLAGNEQFF.

The chain uses TRBV5-6 and TRBJ1-2; 7 bases align to TRBD1. Unmatched junction bases numbered 12, after V lost 3 bases and J lost 7 bases. The CDR3 covers 15 residues. CDR1 and CDR2 from the germline V gene are SGHDT and YYEEEE. The CDR3 DNA sequence: TGTGCCAGCAGCTCCCGGGACAGAGGACCCTTTGGCTACACCTTC. This translates into CASSSRDRGPFGYTF.

The sample holds a few counts of this clonotype. The chain links TRBV20-1 to TRBJ2-7; possible D gene TRBD1, 6 bases. V shed 5 bases and J shed 3 bases, with 11 bases lying between them. CDR3 length equals 12 residues. Looked up from germline, CDR1 is DFQATT and CDR2 is SNEGSKA (reference sequence). CDR3 protein: CSADRSRYEQYV. Here the CDR3 DNA reads TGCAGTGCTGACAGGAGCCGCTACGAGCAGTACGTC.

The chain links TRBV5-5 to TRBJ2-1; weak D call: TRBD2 (7 bases). The CDR3 has 15 amino acids. Trimming took off 5 bases at V and 6 bases at J, with 18 bases between the two ends. The V gene's germline CDR1 is SGHKS and CDR2 YYEKEE (reference sequence). DNA of the CDR3: TGTGCCAGCAGACCGGGGGGCCGACAGGTCAATGAGCAGTTCTTC. Translation: CASRPGGRQVNEQFF.

V is TRBV6-6 and J is TRBJ2-7, with TRBD1 identical over 10 bases. The V segment lost 0 bases and the J segment 2 bases; nucleotides outside the gene matches: 13. This CDR3 spans 19 amino acids. Per the germline V gene, CDR1 is MNHNY and CDR2 is SVGAGI (reference sequence). CDR3 in DNA: TGTGCCAGCAGTTACTCGAGTTTACCTAGGGACAGGGGTACCTACGAGCAGTACGTC. Protein sequence: CASSYSSLPRDRGTYEQYV.

This chain links TRBV5-4 with TRBJ2-7; possibly TRBD2 for D (7 bases). Germline values: CDR1 SGHNT, CDR2 YYREEE (reference sequence). This CDR3 region has 13 residues. Trimming left V 5 bases short and J 7 bases short, with 16 bases between. The CDR3 DNA follows: TGTGCCAGCAGTCTGCGAGGGGGGGGTGAGCAGTACGTC. Its protein product is CASSLRGGGEQYV.

The genes are TRBV7-2 and TRBJ1-6; possibly TRBD1 for D (6 bases). CDR3 length equals 17 residues. Germline values: CDR1 SGHTA, CDR2 FQGNSA. V was clipped by 1 base and J by 7 bases, with 17 bases between them. The CDR3 nucleotides are TGTGCCAGCAGCTTAGGCGGGACACTGGCTGGCAATTCACCCCTCCACTTT. Residues: CASSLGGTLAGNSPLHF.

A few counts support this clonotype. V usage is TRBV2 and J usage is TRBJ2-1; D is possibly TRBD1 (5 bases). The CDR3 contains 11 residues. Trimming pared 10 bases from V and 13 bases from J, leaving 17 bases between. CDR1 and CDR2 (germline): SNHLY, FYNNEI. The chain's CDR3 is CAIQGRQGQFF. The CDR3 coding sequence is TGTGCCATACAAGGGCGGCAGGGCCAGTTCTTC.

This clonotype was detected a few times. The chain couples TRBV20-1 to TRBJ2-3, with 13 positions matching TRBD2. Germline CDR1 is DFQATT and CDR2 is SNEGSKA (reference sequence). This CDR3 region has 15 residues. With 6 bases clipped from V and 5 bases from J, the junction kept 8 bases outside the gene matches. The CDR3 DNA reads TGCAGTGCACCCCGGACTAGCGGGGGCCAAGATACGCAGTATTTT. This translates into CSAPRTSGGQDTQYF.

Written as DNA, the CDR3 is TGTGCCAGCAGCTTCCCGGGCCTGACCTACAATGAGCAGTTCTTC. It specifies CASSFPGLTYNEQFF. V is TRBV7-9 and J is TRBJ2-1; D unclear. The CDR3 is 15 residues long. V dropped 3 bases and J dropped 2 bases, with 11 bases sitting between them. From germline, CDR1 is SEHNR and CDR2 FQNEAQ (reference sequence).